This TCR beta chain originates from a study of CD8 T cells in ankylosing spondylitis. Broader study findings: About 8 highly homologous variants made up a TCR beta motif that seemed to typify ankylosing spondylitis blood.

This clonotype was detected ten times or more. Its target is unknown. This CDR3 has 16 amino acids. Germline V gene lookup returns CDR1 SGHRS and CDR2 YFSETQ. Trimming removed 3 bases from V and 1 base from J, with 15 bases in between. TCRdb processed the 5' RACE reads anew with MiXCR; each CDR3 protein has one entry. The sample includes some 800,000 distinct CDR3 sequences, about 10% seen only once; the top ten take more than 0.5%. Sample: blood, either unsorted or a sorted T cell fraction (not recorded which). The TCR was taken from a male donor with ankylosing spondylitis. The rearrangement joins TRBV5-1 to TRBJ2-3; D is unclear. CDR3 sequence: CASSSEAGAGTDTQYF. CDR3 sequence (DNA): TGCGCCAGCAGCTCTGAGGCCGGTGCGGGCACAGATACGCAGTATTTT.